This TCR beta chain comes out of a study of siplizumab effects on memory and regulatory T cells. Points from the study as a whole: The study found that siplizumab significantly reduced alloreactive sequences traceable to unstimulated CD4+ memory cells. In roughly 80-96% of proliferating CD4+ or CD8+ clones, a naive or memory phenotype could not be assigned. Proliferating Tregs' suppressive function in siplizumab cultures went unconfirmed.

Worth noting for this clone: The antigen is undetermined.

Trimming pared 2 bases from V and 5 bases from J, leaving 11 bases between. The germline V gene encodes CDR1 SNHLY and CDR2 FYNNEI. This CDR3 has 14 residues. Data came from immunoSEQ multiplex PCR; TCRdb stores just in-frame clones and leaves some out. The sample carries roughly 110,000 clones, over 85% recorded once. The sequence came from a human donor in good health. The sequenced sample consisted of non-Treg CD4+ T cells sorted from blood. This chain joins TRBV2 and TRBJ2-3; TRBD2 might be the D (5 bases). The CDR3 DNA reads as TGTGCCAGCAGTGAAAGTACCGCGGGAGATACGCAGTATTTT. Translation: CASSESTAGDTQYF. The variable domain in full, with the rest retrieved from reference TRBV2 and TRBJ2-3, is EPEVTQTPSHQVTQMGQEVILRCVPISNHLYFYWYRQILGQKVEFLVSFYNNEISEKSEIFDDQFSVERPDGSNFTLKIRSTKLEDSAMYFCASSESTAGDTQYFGPGTRLTVL.